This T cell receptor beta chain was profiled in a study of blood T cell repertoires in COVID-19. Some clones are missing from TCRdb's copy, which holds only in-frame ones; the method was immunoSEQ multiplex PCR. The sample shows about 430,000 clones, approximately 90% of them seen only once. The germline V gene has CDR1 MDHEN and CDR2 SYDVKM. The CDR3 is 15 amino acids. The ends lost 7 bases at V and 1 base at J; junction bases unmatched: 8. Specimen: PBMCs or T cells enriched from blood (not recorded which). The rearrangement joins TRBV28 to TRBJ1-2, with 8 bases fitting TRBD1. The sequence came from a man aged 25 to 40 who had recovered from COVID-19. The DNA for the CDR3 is TGTGCCAGCACCCCGCAGGGGGCGAATAACTATGGCTACACCTTC. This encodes CASTPQGANNYGYTF.